This record concerns one T cell receptor (beta chain) sequence. Antigen unknown. This entry belongs to a study of long-term antiretroviral therapy in people with HIV. The study's findings and limits: Against controls, HIV repertoires showed narrower ranges of CDR3 length.

After removal of 4 bases from V and 7 bases from J, the junction contained 6 bases not matched to a gene. This CDR3 has 14 residues. The germline CDR1 and CDR2 sequences are SGHAT and FQNNGV. Participants with HIV, all of them, were treated in the United States. Researchers ran immunoSEQ v3.0 at survey level. Measured with immunoSEQ multiplex PCR; TCRdb has only the in-frame clones, and not every one. The table shows approximately 45,000 clones, with around nine tenths occurring only once. The clonotype was recovered from a woman in her forties or fifties with HIV. V usage is TRBV11-2 and J usage is TRBJ1-4; 7 bases are a match to TRBD1. Here the sequenced sample was unsorted PBMCs, taken 0.1 years before starting antiretroviral therapy. In DNA, the CDR3 is TGTGCCAGCAGCTCGGACAGGAGGGGTGAAAAACTGTTTTTT. Translating it yields CASSSDRRGEKLFF.